This T cell receptor beta chain was sequenced for a study of T cell responses to AZD1222 COVID-19 vaccine. V lost 5 bases, J lost 5 bases, and 13 bases lay in between. Germline V gives CDR1 SGHTS, CDR2 YDEGEE. The CDR3 runs to 13 residues. TCRdb's table, derived via immunoSEQ multiplex PCR, lists solely in-frame clones and lacks some. Of over 150,000 clones listed, about 86% are singletons. The sample here was peripheral blood, taken 28 days after the second AZD1222 dose. The rearrangement links TRBV5-8 to TRBJ2-5; D remains ambiguous. This clonotype was sampled from an adult who received the AZD1222 COVID-19 vaccine. The CDR3 DNA sequence: TGTGCCAGCAGGATATTCGGTCGGGAGACCCAGTACTTC. Protein product: CASRIFGRETQYF.